The next 14 T cell receptor beta chains were all read from a single sample in a study of blood T cell repertoires in COVID-19. Here immunoSEQ multiplex PCR was the method, and the copy in TCRdb shows in-frame clones only, minus some. The profile covers 120,000 to 150,000 clones, with roughly 88% appearing a single time and 1.2% taken by the ten largest. Sequenced: PBMCs or T cells enriched from blood (not recorded which). These receptors were obtained from a woman aged 30 to 39 with acute COVID-19.

CDR3 residues: CASSVDADTNYEQYF. DNA of the CDR3: TGTGCCAGCAGCGTAGATGCGGACACTAACTACGAGCAGTACTTC. The rearrangement joins TRBV9 to TRBJ2-7, with a tentative D call TRBD1 (5 bases). This CDR3 contains 15 residues. Germline V gene lookup returns CDR1 SGDLS and CDR2 YYNGEE. V dropped 0 bases and J dropped 3 bases, with 13 bases sitting between them.

The V and J genes are TRBV27 and TRBJ1-2; 7 bases are a match to TRBD1. CDR1 is MNHEY and CDR2 is SMNVEV in the germline V gene (reference sequence). The junction had 4 bases not matched to a gene; V was cut back by 2 bases and J by 4 bases. The CDR3 is 14 residues long. CDR3: CASSLRGGAYGYTF. The CDR3 nucleotides are TGTGCCAGCAGTTTAAGAGGGGGCGCCTATGGCTACACCTTC.

This chain joins TRBV10-3 and TRBJ1-4, with 7 bases aligning to TRBD1. The germline V gene encodes CDR1 ENHRY and CDR2 SYGVKD. Losses at the gene ends were 0 bases for V and 5 bases for J; bases not matched to a gene: 9. The CDR3 is 17 residues long. CDR3 loop: CAISESGPGQSNEKLFF. In DNA form, the CDR3 reads TGTGCCATCAGTGAGTCAGGCCCGGGACAGTCCAATGAAAAACTGTTTTTT.

As DNA, the CDR3 is TGTGCCAGCAGCCCGAATGACAGGGTGGCCTCACCCCTCCACTTT. Residues: CASSPNDRVASPLHF. This chain joins TRBV7-2 and TRBJ1-6; the match to TRBD1 covers 7 bases. CDR1 is SGHTA, CDR2 FQGNSA, per germline. The CDR3 covers 15 residues. Losses at the gene ends were 5 bases for V and 10 bases for J; bases not matched to a gene: 11.

The rearrangement joins TRBV3-1 (or the pseudogene TRBV3-2) to TRBJ1-1; D remains ambiguous. V was trimmed by 2 bases and J by 6 bases, leaving 16 bases between them. The CDR3 runs to 15 residues. Germline CDR1 LGHDT, CDR2 YNNKEL (reference sequence). CDR3 DNA: TGTGCCAGCAGCCAAACCCGCAGGATAACGGCTGAAGCTTTCTTT. Its protein product is CASSQTRRITAEAFF.

The rearrangement uses TRBV27 and TRBJ1-2; a weak D match, TRBD1 (6 bases). V was trimmed by 6 bases and J by 7 bases, leaving 15 bases between them. The CDR3 consists of 13 residues. From germline, CDR1 is MNHEY and CDR2 SMNVEV (reference sequence). The CDR3 reads CASRATGLGGYTF. CDR3 nucleotides: TGTGCCAGCAGAGCAACAGGGTTGGGTGGCTACACCTTC.

The J gene is TRBJ1-2, the V gene TRBV4-1; the D is unclear. Trimming cost V 0 bases and J 8 bases, with 10 bases left between them. The CDR3 is made up of 13 amino acids. The V gene's germline CDR1 is MGHRA and CDR2 YSYEKL. CDR3: CASSQDSEDGYTF. In DNA form, the CDR3 reads TGCGCCAGCAGCCAAGATTCGGAGGACGGCTACACCTTC.

The chain links TRBV7-9 to TRBJ1-2; possibly TRBD1 for D (6 bases). The CDR3 length is 16 residues. The V end lost 5 bases, the J end lost 3 bases, and 19 bases lay between the germline ends. The germline gives CDR1 SEHNR, CDR2 FQNEAQ (reference sequence). The CDR3 DNA reads TGTGCCAGCAGCCACATAGGGGGGGACCTCTACTATGGCTACACCTTC. This gives the protein CASSHIGGDLYYGYTF.

The rearrangement joins TRBV11-2 to TRBJ2-1, with D possibly matching TRBD2 (5 bases). CDR3 length: 15 residues. The germline V and J ends were trimmed by 5 bases and 5 bases, with 16 bases remaining between them. CDR1 SGHAT and CDR2 FQNNGV come from the germline V gene. CDR3 nucleotides: TGTGCCAGCAGCATCCAACGGACTCCGAACAATGAGCAGTTCTTC. Amino acid sequence: CASSIQRTPNNEQFF.

The rearrangement links TRBV27 to TRBJ2-5, with TRBD2 matching 7 bases. V dropped 3 bases and J dropped 5; count of bases not matched to a gene: 6. Germline assignment: CDR1 MNHEY and CDR2 SMNVEV (reference sequence). There are 14 residues in the CDR3. This chain's CDR3 is CASSLRLGGETQYF. CDR3 DNA: TGTGCCAGCAGTTTGCGACTGGGAGGGGAGACCCAGTACTTC.

The J gene is TRBJ2-7, the V gene TRBV20-1; D gene uncertain. This CDR3 comprises 11 residues. Germline V gene lookup returns CDR1 DFQATT and CDR2 SNEGSKA (reference sequence). Trimming shortened V by 0 bases and J by 4 bases, and 4 bases separated the two germline ends. CDR3 protein: CSARDVYEQYF. The CDR3 nucleotides read TGCAGTGCTAGAGACGTATACGAGCAGTACTTC.

The gene calls are TRBV7-2 and TRBJ1-3, with a possible D match to TRBD1 (6 bases). Trimming removed 0 bases from V and 0 bases from J, with 9 bases in between. CDR3 length equals 16 residues. Germline V gene data show CDR1 as SGHTA and CDR2 as FQGNSA. The CDR3 DNA follows: TGTGCCAGCAGCTTAGCTGGGACACACTCTGGAAACACCATATATTTT. It yields the protein CASSLAGTHSGNTIYF. Drawing the rest from reference TRBV7-2 and TRBJ1-3, the complete variable domain is GAGVSQSPSNKVTEKGKDVELRCDPISGHTALYWYRQSLGQGLEFLIYFQGNSAPDKSGLPSDRFSAERTGGSVSTLTIQRTQQEDSAVYLCASSLAGTHSGNTIYFGEGSWLTVV.

V and J are TRBV29-1 and TRBJ2-1, with 7 bases matching TRBD2. The CDR3 totals 15 residues. Unmatched junction bases numbered 2, after V lost 0 bases and J lost 0 bases. Per the germline V gene, CDR1 is SQVTM and CDR2 is ANQGSEA. CDR3 in DNA: TGCAGCGTTGAAGATACGGGGGGCTCCTACAATGAGCAGTTCTTC. As protein: CSVEDTGGSYNEQFF.

The V and J genes are TRBV7-6 and TRBJ1-2, with TRBD1 matching over 9 bases. V was pared by 5 bases and J by 0 bases, with 13 bases of the junction left unmatched. In germline, CDR1 is SGHVS, CDR2 FNYEAQ. The CDR3 consists of 18 residues. The CDR3 here is CASSPDTGGIVSNYGYTF. The DNA for the CDR3 is TGTGCCAGCAGCCCAGACACAGGGGGCATTGTATCTAACTATGGCTACACCTTC.